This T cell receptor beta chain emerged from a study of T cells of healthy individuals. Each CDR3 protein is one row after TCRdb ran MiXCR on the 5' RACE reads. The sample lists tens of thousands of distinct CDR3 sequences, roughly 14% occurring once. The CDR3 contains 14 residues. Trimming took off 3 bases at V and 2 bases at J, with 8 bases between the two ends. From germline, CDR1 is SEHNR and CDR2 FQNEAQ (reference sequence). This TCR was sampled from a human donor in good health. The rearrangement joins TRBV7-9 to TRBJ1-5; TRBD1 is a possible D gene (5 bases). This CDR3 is CASSLGQGNQPQHF. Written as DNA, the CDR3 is TGTGCCAGCAGCTTGGGGCAGGGCAATCAGCCCCAGCATTTT. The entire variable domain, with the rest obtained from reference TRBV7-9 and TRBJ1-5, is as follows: DTGVSQNPRHKITKRGQNVTFRCDPISEHNRLYWYRQTLGQGPEFLTYFQNEAQLEKSRLLSDRFSAERPKGSFSTLEIQRTEQGDSAMYLCASSLGQGNQPQHFGDGTRLSIL.